A single sample gave rise to the 14 T cell receptor beta chains below, sequenced in a study of T cells after yellow fever vaccination. TCRdb re-derived calls from the 5' RACE reads in MiXCR, one entry per CDR3 protein. The sample gives hundreds of thousands of distinct CDR3 sequences, around 12% of which show up once; about 15% is in the top ten. Sequencing was performed on PBMCs, taken on the day of the yellow fever booster vaccination. These receptors all stem from a man aged 25-45 years who received the YFV17D yellow fever vaccine.

This clonotype appeared many times. The rearrangement links TRBV24-1 to TRBJ2-2, with D possibly TRBD2 on 6 matching bases. Germline loops: CDR1 KGHDR, CDR2 SFDVKD. The length of the CDR3 is 17 residues. Trimming took 5 bases from V and 3 from J, leaving 18 bases between them. CDR3 sequence: CATSVLTGSGHTGELFF. The CDR3 DNA is TGTGCCACCAGTGTCTTAACCGGGAGCGGGCACACCGGGGAGCTGTTTTTT.

A few counts support this clonotype. The rearrangement uses TRBV25-1 and TRBJ1-1; D call uncertain. CDR1 and CDR2 from the germline V gene are MGHDK and SYGVNS. The V end was cut by 7 bases, the J end by 0 bases, with 6 bases between. The CDR3 spans 12 residues. CDR3 region: CASKGLNTEAFF. CDR3 coding DNA: TGTGCCAGCAAAGGTTTGAACACTGAAGCTTTCTTT.

This clonotype was recorded a few times. V and J are TRBV12-3 or TRBV12-4 and TRBJ2-5; 8 positions agree with TRBD2. J lost 7 bases, V lost 6 bases, and 7 bases had no gene match. The CDR3 is made up of 13 amino acids. The CDR3 region is CASSRLASGTQYF. In DNA, the CDR3 is TGTGCCAGCAGCAGACTAGCGTCGGGGACCCAGTACTTC.

The chain carries TRBV12-3 or TRBV12-4 and TRBJ1-5; 7 bases align to TRBD1. The CDR3 spans 14 residues. After removal of 4 bases from V and 7 bases from J, the junction contained 7 bases not matched to a gene. The CDR3 loop is CASSSGQADQPQHF. The DNA for the CDR3 is TGTGCCAGCAGTTCAGGACAGGCGGACCAGCCCCAGCATTTT.

The CDR3 spells CASSHQTGLWETQYF. CDR3 coding DNA: TGCGCCAGCAGCCACCAGACAGGGCTATGGGAGACCCAGTACTTC. The chain carries TRBV4-3 and TRBJ2-5; TRBD1 matches at 7 bases. The length of the CDR3 is 15 residues. Trimming took 3 bases from V and 5 from J; bases not matched to a gene: 9. Germline CDR1 reads LGHNA; CDR2 reads YSLEER.

The chain carries TRBV11-2 and TRBJ2-5, with a possible D match to TRBD2 (5 bases). Germline CDR1 is SGHAT and CDR2 is FQNNGV. The CDR3 has 14 amino acids. The germline V and J ends were trimmed by 0 bases and 7 bases, with 12 bases remaining between them. The CDR3, as DNA: TGTGCCAGCAGCTTAGATAGGGCCAGCGGGACCCAGTACTTC. Translation gives CASSLDRASGTQYF.

This clonotype came up many times. The CDR3 loop reads CSARDLADQPQHF. For the CDR3, the DNA is TGCAGTGCTAGGGACCTGGCGGATCAGCCCCAGCATTTT. V and J are TRBV20-1 and TRBJ1-5; D unclear. Germline-derived CDR1 and CDR2 are DFQATT and SNEGSKA (reference sequence). There are 13 residues in the CDR3. Deletions cut 3 bases from V and 5 bases from J, with 11 bases between.

This clonotype has only a few counts. V usage is TRBV11-2 and J usage is TRBJ2-7; TRBD1 matches 7 bases. Germline trimming cut 5 bases from V and 2 bases from J; bases unmatched to any gene: 6. The CDR3 consists of 14 residues. Germline V lookup: CDR1 SGHAT, CDR2 FQNNGV. The CDR3 here is CASSIRDSPYEQYF. CDR3 in DNA: TGTGCCAGCAGCATCCGGGACAGTCCCTACGAGCAGTACTTC.

The chain employs TRBV7-9 and TRBJ1-5; D gene uncertain. CDR1 and CDR2 from the germline V gene are SEHNR and FQNEAQ (reference sequence). V was trimmed by 3 bases and J by 5 bases, leaving 11 bases between them. This CDR3 is built from 14 residues. CDR3 sequence reads: CASSFGRGDQPQHF. The CDR3 nucleotides read TGTGCCAGCAGCTTCGGCCGAGGAGATCAGCCCCAGCATTTT.

At least ten counts were recorded for this clonotype. The chain has TRBV7-8 and TRBJ2-5; D may be TRBD1 (5 bases). This CDR3 has 15 residues. The germline gives CDR1 SGHVS, CDR2 FQNEAQ. Between the trimmed V and J ends, which lost 3 bases and 5 bases, there was a span of 16 bases. The CDR3 here is CASSFTQDSRETQYF. As DNA, the CDR3 is TGTGCCAGCAGCTTCACACAGGATTCCCGGGAGACCCAGTACTTC.

This clonotype was seen more than once but under ten times. This chain links TRBV7-2 with TRBJ2-7; TRBD2 matches 10 bases. The CDR3 contains 15 residues. Trimming cost V 5 bases and J 3 bases; bases outside gene matches: 7. From germline, CDR1 is SGHTA and CDR2 FQGNSA. CDR3 amino acids: CASSIGLAARYEQYF. The CDR3 bases are TGTGCCAGCAGCATTGGACTAGCGGCACGCTACGAGCAGTACTTC. Full variable domain (outside the CDR3, taken from reference TRBV7-2 and TRBJ2-7): GAGVSQSPSNKVTEKGKDVELRCDPISGHTALYWYRQSLGQGLEFLIYFQGNSAPDKSGLPSDRFSAERTGGSVSTLTIQRTQQEDSAVYLCASSIGLAARYEQYFGPGTRLTVT.

This clonotype has more than one count but fewer than ten. CDR3 sequence: CSAYPRWDGVPSQETQYF. Here the CDR3 DNA reads TGCAGTGCTTACCCCAGGTGGGACGGAGTTCCCTCCCAAGAGACCCAGTACTTC. The chain carries TRBV20-1 and TRBJ2-5, with D perhaps given as TRBD1 or TRBD2 (5 bases each). Germline V gene data show CDR1 as DFQATT and CDR2 as SNEGSKA (reference sequence). This CDR3 region has 18 residues. Trimming cost V 5 bases and J 1 base, with 26 bases left between them.

This clonotype has just a few counts. The chain is built from TRBV15 and TRBJ2-4; perhaps TRBD1 as D (6 bases). The length of the CDR3 is 13 residues. Germline V gene lookup returns CDR1 LNHNV and CDR2 YYDKDF (reference sequence). The V end lost 4 bases, the J end lost 8 bases, and 12 bases lay between the germline ends. The CDR3 DNA reads as TGTGCCACCAGCACAGGACAGACGTACATTCAGTACTTC. As protein: CATSTGQTYIQYF.

This clonotype was counted only a few times. The chain joins TRBV19 to TRBJ2-7, with 9 bases matching TRBD1. The germline gives CDR1 LNHDA, CDR2 SQIVND (reference sequence). The ends lost 6 bases at V and 3 bases at J; junction bases unmatched: 9. The CDR3 runs 15 residues. The CDR3 is CASSLTGTGNYEQYF. CDR3 nucleotide sequence: TGTGCCAGTAGCCTAACCGGGACAGGGAACTACGAGCAGTACTTC.